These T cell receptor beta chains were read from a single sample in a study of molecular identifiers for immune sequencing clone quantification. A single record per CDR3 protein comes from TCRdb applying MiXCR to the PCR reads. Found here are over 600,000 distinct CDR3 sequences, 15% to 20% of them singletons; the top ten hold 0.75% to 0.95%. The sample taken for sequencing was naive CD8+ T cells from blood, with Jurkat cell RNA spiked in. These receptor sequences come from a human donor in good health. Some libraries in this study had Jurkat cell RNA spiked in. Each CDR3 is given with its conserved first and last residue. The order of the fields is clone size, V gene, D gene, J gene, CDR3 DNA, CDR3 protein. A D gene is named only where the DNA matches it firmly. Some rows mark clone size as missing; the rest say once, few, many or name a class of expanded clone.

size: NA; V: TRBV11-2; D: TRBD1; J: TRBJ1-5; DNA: TGTGCCAGCAGCTTAGGAGAACAGGGGCCCTATAGCAATCAGCCCCAGCATTTT; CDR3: CASSLGEQGPYSNQPQHF
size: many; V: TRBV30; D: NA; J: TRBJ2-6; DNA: TGTGCCTGGAGTATCTGGGTAGCTGGGGCCAACGTCCTGACTTTC; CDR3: CAWSIWVAGANVLTF
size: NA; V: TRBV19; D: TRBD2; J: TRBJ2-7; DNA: TGTGCCAGTAGTCTTACCAGGGCTGAGACGGGACTAGCGGATTACGAGCAGTACTTC; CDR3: CASSLTRAETGLADYEQYF
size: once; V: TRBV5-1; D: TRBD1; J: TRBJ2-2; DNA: TGCGCCAGCAGCATACAGGGGCGAGGTATTACCGGGGAGCTGGTTTTT; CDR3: CASSIQGRGITGELVF
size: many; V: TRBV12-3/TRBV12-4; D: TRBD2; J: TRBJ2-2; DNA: TGTGCCAGCAGTTCCCTAGCGGGGGCCGCGAACACCGGGGAGCTGTTTTTT; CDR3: CASSSLAGAANTGELFF
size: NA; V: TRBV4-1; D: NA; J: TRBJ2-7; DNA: TGCGCCAGCAGCCAAGAGGGCGGACAGATCTGCGAGCAGTACTTC; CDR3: CASSQEGGQICEQYF
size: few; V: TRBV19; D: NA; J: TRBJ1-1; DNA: TGTGCCAGTAGTATAGGTCGGGGTAATGAAGCTTTCTTT; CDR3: CASSIGRGNEAFF
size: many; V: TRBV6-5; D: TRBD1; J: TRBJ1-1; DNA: TGTGCCAGCATTCTAGGGACAGGAAAAGCTTTCTTT; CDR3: CASILGTGKAFF
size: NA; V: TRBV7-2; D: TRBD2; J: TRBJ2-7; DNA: TGTGCCAGCAGCTTGGTGGGAACGGCGGGGGGGTACTACTACGAGCAGTACTTC; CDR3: CASSLVGTAGGYYYEQYF
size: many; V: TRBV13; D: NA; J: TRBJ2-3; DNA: TGTGCCAGCAGCAGGGCAGGGAATTTGGCAGATACGCAGTATTTT; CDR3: CASSRAGNLADTQYF
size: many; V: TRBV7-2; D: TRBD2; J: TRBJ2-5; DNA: TGTGCCAGCAGCTTAGAAGGACTAGCGGGACGAGAGACCCAGTACTTC; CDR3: CASSLEGLAGRETQYF
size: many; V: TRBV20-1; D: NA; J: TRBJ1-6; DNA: TGCAGTGCTAGAGATTTGGGCAATTCACCCCTCCACTTT; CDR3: CSARDLGNSPLHF
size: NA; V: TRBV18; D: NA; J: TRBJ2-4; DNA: TGTGCCAGCTCACCGTCGACGTGGGACATTCAGTACTTC; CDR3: CASSPSTWDIQYF
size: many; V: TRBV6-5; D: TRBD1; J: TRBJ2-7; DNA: TGTGCCAGCAGTTACTCTCGACAGGGGGTCTACGAGCAGTACTTC; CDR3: CASSYSRQGVYEQYF
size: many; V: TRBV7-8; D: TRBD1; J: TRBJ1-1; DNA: TGTGCCAGCAGCGGCGACAGGGAGGTTCCTGAAGCTTTCTTT; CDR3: CASSGDREVPEAFF
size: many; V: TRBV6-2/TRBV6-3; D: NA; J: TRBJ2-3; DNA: TGTGCCAGCAGTTACGGCCTAGTTGTTGCGACAGATACGCAGTATTTT; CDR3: CASSYGLVVATDTQYF
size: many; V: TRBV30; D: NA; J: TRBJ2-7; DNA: TGTGCCTGGAGTGCGGGGTTAGAGCAGTACTTC; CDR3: CAWSAGLEQYF
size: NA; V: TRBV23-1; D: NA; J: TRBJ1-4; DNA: TGCGCCAGCCCTCGGACAAGGAAAGGTGAAAAACTGTTTTTT; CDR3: CASPRTRKGEKLFF
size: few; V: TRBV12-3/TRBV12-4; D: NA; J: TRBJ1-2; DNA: TGTGCCAGCAAGACCGGGCCCGACTATGGCTACACCTTC; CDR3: CASKTGPDYGYTF
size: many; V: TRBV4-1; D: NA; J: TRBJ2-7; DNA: TGCGCCAGCAGCCAAGGTCCCCCCTACGAGCAGTACTTC; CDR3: CASSQGPPYEQYF
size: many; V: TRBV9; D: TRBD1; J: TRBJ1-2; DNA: TGTGCCAGCAGCACTAGACAGGGCCTTTCTTATGGCTACACCTTC; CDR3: CASSTRQGLSYGYTF
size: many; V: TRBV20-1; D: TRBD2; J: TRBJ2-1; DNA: TGCAGTGCTCGACTAGCGGGAGGATACAATGAGCAGTTCTTC; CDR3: CSARLAGGYNEQFF
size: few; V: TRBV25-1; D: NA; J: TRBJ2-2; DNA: TGTGCCAGCAGTAGGGGGGAAGATGATACCGGGGAGCTGTTTTTT; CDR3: CASSRGEDDTGELFF
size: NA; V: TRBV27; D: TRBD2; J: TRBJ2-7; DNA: TGTGCCAGCAGTTTACGCGGGGGGATCCACTACTACGAGCAGTACTTC; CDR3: CASSLRGGIHYYEQYF
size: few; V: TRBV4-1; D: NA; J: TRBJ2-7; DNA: TGCGCCAGCAGCCAAGTCTCACGGAGTGTCTACGAGCAGTACTTC; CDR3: CASSQVSRSVYEQYF
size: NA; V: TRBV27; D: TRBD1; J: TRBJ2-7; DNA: TGTGCCAGCAGTTTTTCCGGACAGGGTATCACCTACGAGCAGTACTTC; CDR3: CASSFSGQGITYEQYF
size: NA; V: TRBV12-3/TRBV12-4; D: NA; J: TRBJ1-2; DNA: TGTGCCAGCAGTTTCTTTGGGGGCTACACCTTC; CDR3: CASSFFGGYTF
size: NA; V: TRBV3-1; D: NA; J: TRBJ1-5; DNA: TGTGCCAGCAGCCAAGATAGGGGGGGCCTTCAGCCCCAGCATTTT; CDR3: CASSQDRGGLQPQHF
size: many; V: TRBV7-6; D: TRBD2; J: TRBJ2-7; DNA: TGTGCCAGCAGCTCTAGGACTAGCGGGAGCAGCGAGCAGTACTTC; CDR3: CASSSRTSGSSEQYF
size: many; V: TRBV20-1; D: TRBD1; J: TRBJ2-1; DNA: TGCAGTGCTAGAGATCCAGGACAGGGGCTTTACAATGAGCAGTTCTTC; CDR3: CSARDPGQGLYNEQFF
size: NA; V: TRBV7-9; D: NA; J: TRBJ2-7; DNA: TGTGCCAGCAGCCTATGGGGGTTGGGGGGAGAAGGCGAGCAGTACTTC; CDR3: CASSLWGLGGEGEQYF
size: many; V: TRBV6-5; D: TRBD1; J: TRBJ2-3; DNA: TGTGCCAGCAGTTACACAGGGGTCGGGAGCACAGATACGCAGTATTTT; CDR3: CASSYTGVGSTDTQYF
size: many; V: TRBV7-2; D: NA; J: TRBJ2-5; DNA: TGTGCCAGCAGCTTACGAGGCGGGGAACTTCAAGAGACCCAGTACTTC; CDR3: CASSLRGGELQETQYF
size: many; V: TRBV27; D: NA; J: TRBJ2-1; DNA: TGTGCCAGCAGGCAGGGGAACAATGAGCAGTTCTTC; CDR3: CASRQGNNEQFF
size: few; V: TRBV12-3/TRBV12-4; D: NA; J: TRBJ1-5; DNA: TGTGCCAGCAGCCCAGGCGGGGTCGTTCAGCCCCAGCATTTT; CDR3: CASSPGGVVQPQHF